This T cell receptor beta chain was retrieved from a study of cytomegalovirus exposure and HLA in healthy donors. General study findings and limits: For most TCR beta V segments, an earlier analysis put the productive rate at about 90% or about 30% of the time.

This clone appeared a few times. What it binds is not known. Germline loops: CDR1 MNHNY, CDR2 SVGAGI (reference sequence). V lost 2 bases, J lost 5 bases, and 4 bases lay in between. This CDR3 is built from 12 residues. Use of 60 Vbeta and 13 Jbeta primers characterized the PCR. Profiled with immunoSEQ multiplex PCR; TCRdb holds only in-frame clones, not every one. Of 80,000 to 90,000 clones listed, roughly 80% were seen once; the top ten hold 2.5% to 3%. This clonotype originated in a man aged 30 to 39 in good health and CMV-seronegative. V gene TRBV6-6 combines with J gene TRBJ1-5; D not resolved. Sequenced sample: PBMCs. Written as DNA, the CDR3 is TGTGCCAGCAGTTACCTCGATCAGCCCCAGCATTTT. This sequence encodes CASSYLDQPQHF.